This T cell receptor (beta chain) appears in the sequencing data of a study of cytomegalovirus exposure and HLA in healthy donors. Primers: 60 Vbeta forward and 13 Jbeta reverse. The repertoire was sequenced with immunoSEQ multiplex PCR; TCRdb's copy has only in-frame clones and lacks some. The profile shows approximately 150,000 clones, roughly 77% of them singletons. This CDR3 comprises 14 residues. With V trimmed by 6 bases and J by 6 bases, 12 bases remained unmatched. The germline V gene has CDR1 SQVTM and CDR2 ANQGSEA. The V gene is TRBV29-1, the J gene TRBJ2-5; TRBD1 aligns across 8 bases. The specimen was PBMCs. The TCR originated in a human donor in good health. CDR3 loop: CSVHGQGEMKTQYF. The CDR3, as DNA: TGCAGCGTCCACGGACAGGGAGAAATGAAGACCCAGTACTTC.